The present entry profiles one TCR beta chain with its context. The sample is drawn from a study of CD8+ T cells in alopecia areata. V was trimmed by 1 base and J by 6 bases, leaving 1 base between them. Germline CDR1 and CDR2: SGHAT and FQNNGV. The CDR3 length is 11 residues. Sequencing templates came from extracted RNA that was reverse transcribed into cDNA. TCRdb keeps only in-frame clones here, not all; method: immunoSEQ multiplex PCR. The sample carries 100,000 to 150,000 clones, approximately 49% recorded once. The sequence derives from a human donor with alopecia areata. The specimen was CD8+ T cells sorted from blood, collected at week 0. The rearrangement links TRBV11-2 to TRBJ2-1, with unresolved D. This chain's CDR3 is CASSLGNEQFF. The CDR3, as DNA: TGTGCCAGCAGCTTAGGCAATGAGCAGTTCTTC.